This entry describes one T cell receptor beta chain. Its antigen is undetermined. This specimen comes from a study of cytomegalovirus exposure and HLA in healthy donors. Study outcomes and limitations: Most TCRs appeared rarely, but some public TCRs recurred in many donors.

The study ran its PCR with 60 Vbeta and 13 Jbeta primers. Produced via immunoSEQ multiplex PCR; TCRdb's table is partial and in-frame only. This table holds over 150,000 clones, 60% to 85% found once. Material: PBMCs. The sequence came from a woman aged 35 to 49 in good health and CMV-seronegative.

CDR3 sequence: CASSRAQGVDYGYTF. The CDR3 nucleotides read TGCGCCAGCAGCCGTGCTCAGGGGGTGGACTATGGCTACACCTTC. This sequence joins TRBV5-1 and TRBJ1-2, with TRBD1 matching 7 bases. This CDR3 spans 15 amino acids. Looked up from germline, CDR1 is SGHRS and CDR2 is YFSETQ. The junction had 9 bases not matched to a gene; V was cut back by 4 bases and J by 3 bases.